The TCR beta chain under discussion was sequenced for a study of long-term antiretroviral therapy in people with HIV. The overall study: Some samples came about a decade before the 2015 immediate-ART recommendation, and these were the earliest.

Points from the study as a whole: Older ART regimens were possibly in use when the blood was collected between the mid-2000s and the late 2010s.

CDR1 is LNHDA, CDR2 SQIVND, per germline (reference sequence). The CDR3 contains 12 residues. Trimming at V came to 3 bases and at J to 6 bases, leaving 2 bases not matched to a gene. An immunoSEQ assay, version v3.0, was performed at survey level. TCRdb's table, derived via immunoSEQ multiplex PCR, lists solely in-frame clones and lacks some. This sample carries tens of thousands of clones, 97% of them seen once, and the ten largest clones take around 3.1%. As regards this clone: Its antigen is still unknown.

Source: unsorted PBMCs, taken 6.9 years after starting antiretroviral therapy. The chain recombines TRBV19 with TRBJ2-7, with 7 bases matching TRBD2. The receptor comes from a man aged 25 to 45 with HIV. In DNA, the CDR3 is TGTGCCAGTAGTATCGGGGAGGGCGAGCAGTACTTC. Amino acids: CASSIGEGEQYF.